This T cell receptor (beta chain) came from a study of blood T cell repertoires in COVID-19. On the study more broadly: T cells, B-cell-depleted T cells, or PBMCs provided the cDNA or gDNA that served as material.

Sequencing used immunoSEQ multiplex PCR; TCRdb keeps in-frame clones, though not all of them. The sample contains around 76,000 clones, around 89% of which appear only once. The receptor was derived from a man aged 60 to 75 with acute or convalescent COVID-19. The material sequenced was peripheral blood.

The CDR3 spells CASKEGASNTEAFF. DNA of the CDR3: TGCGCCAGCAAGGAGGGGGCTTCGAACACTGAAGCTTTCTTT. The chain has TRBV5-1 and TRBJ1-1; 7 bases fit TRBD1. The CDR3 runs 14 residues. The V gene end was trimmed by 6 bases and the J gene end by 1 base; junction bases not matched to a gene: 6. CDR1 is SGHRS and CDR2 is YFSETQ in the germline V gene.